A single T cell receptor beta chain is shown here with its context. Its matching antigen is unknown. Other DNA sequences in the sample encode the same CDR3. The CDR3 has 14 residues. Germline V CDR1 and CDR2: MNHEY, SVGAGI. With 5 bases removed from V and 0 bases from J, the gap between germline ends came to 8 bases. The data were taken from a study of shared clonotypes between healthy human individuals. Assay runs were performed at deep level. Several immunoSEQ plates received, in even portions, the genomic DNA of each subset. Repertoires were generated with immunoSEQ multiplex PCR, while TCRdb's copy carries only in-frame clones and drops some. The data contain about 2.2 million clones, 85% to 95% of them singletons. The naive CD8 subset, CD45RO-negative cells positively selected for CCR7, excluded terminally differentiated effector memory CD45RA+ cells. Each donor was a Caucasian adult residing in Nashville, Tennessee.

Study observations and caveats: Compared with memory subsets, naive subsets generally had larger estimated richness.

This receptor was identified in a man between 18 and 35 years old in good health. Some clones in this sample may be carry-over from other donors' samples. Material for sequencing was naive CD8+ T cells from PBMCs. The rearrangement links TRBV6-5 to TRBJ1-5, with D perhaps TRBD1 (5 bases). CDR3 sequence: CASSPGGSNQPQHF. The CDR3, as DNA: TGTGCCAGCAGTCCCGGGGGTAGCAATCAGCCCCAGCATTTT.